The 30 T cell receptor beta chains below come from one sample, sequenced in a study of regulatory T cells in long-lasting Graves disease. Relying on iRepertoire HTBI primers and Arm-PCR of CDR3 regions, the team built TCR beta libraries. Using its own MiXCR run on the multiplex PCR reads, TCRdb lists one record per CDR3 protein. The sample has more than 300,000 distinct CDR3 sequences, about 11% seen once. Regarding time point: newly diagnosed GD, antithyroid drugs for less than 3 months. The authors made the TCR library using RNA they extracted from PBMCs. These data also formed part of another study, on T cells in Graves' hyperthyroidism and ophthalmopathy.

Sequencing used peripheral blood mononuclear cells (PBMCs), obtained at new diagnosis, from a patient treated with antithyroid drugs. These receptors originate from a woman aged 18-29 years with Graves disease.

This clonotype was seen just once. A read error may be the cause here, since a much bigger clone is one base away. V gene TRBV12-3 or TRBV12-4 combines with J gene TRBJ2-3, with D perhaps TRBD1 or TRBD2 (5 bases each). V was pared by 4 bases and J by 5 bases, with 7 bases between. This CDR3 contains 12 residues. In nucleotides, the CDR3 is TGTGCCAGCAGTTGGGGGAAAGATACGCAGTATTTT. It codes for CASSWGKDTQYF.

This clonotype has a count of ten or more. The V and J genes are TRBV27 and TRBJ1-2; TRBD1 matches 7 bases. The CDR3 is 14 residues long. V trimming: 6 bases; J trimming: 1 base; junction bases outside the gene matches: 5. The germline V gene encodes CDR1 MNHEY and CDR2 SMNVEV (reference sequence). The CDR3 DNA follows: TGTGCCAGCAGACAGGACAGGCGTAACTATGGCTACACCTTC. Amino acid sequence: CASRQDRRNYGYTF.

This clonotype appeared many times. V gene TRBV7-2 combines with J gene TRBJ2-1, with D unclear. V lost 1 base, J lost 10 bases, and 20 bases lay in between. The CDR3 spans 16 residues. Germline V lookup: CDR1 SGHTA, CDR2 FQGNSA. The CDR3: CASSLVPSGRSGEQFF. The CDR3, as DNA: TGTGCCAGCAGCTTAGTACCCTCGGGTAGGAGTGGCGAGCAGTTCTTC.

This clonotype was detected ten times or more. This chain connects TRBV7-9 to TRBJ1-2, with D possibly being TRBD1 (5 bases). Germline-derived CDR1 and CDR2 are SEHNR and FQNEAQ (reference sequence). V gave up 5 bases and J gave up 4 bases, with 23 bases separating them. This CDR3 spans 17 amino acids. The CDR3 loop is CASSPWVGEVERYGYTF. CDR3 nucleotide sequence: TGTGCCAGCAGCCCCTGGGTGGGGGAAGTCGAACGCTATGGCTACACCTTC.

This clonotype was seen a handful of times. No DNA is shown, since the ends of the CDR3 on it are uncertain; the CDR3 is the one TCRdb lists. The rearrangement joins TRBV27 to TRBJ2-3; the table gives TRBD2 as D, unverified against the DNA. Including both end residues, the CDR3 is 17 amino acids long. Germline V gene data show CDR1 as MNHEY and CDR2 as SMNVEV (reference sequence). This CDR3 is CASSTSTGLAGLGTQYF.

As concerns this clonotype: It may be a read error: a sequence one base away is much more abundant. This sequence joins TRBV3-1 and TRBJ2-2, with 8 positions matching TRBD2. This CDR3 spans 15 amino acids. Looked up from germline, CDR1 is LGHDT and CDR2 is YNNKEL (reference sequence). CDR3 residues: CASSQDREGTGELLF. The CDR3 DNA follows: TGTGCCAGCAGCCAAGATCGGGAGGGCACCGGGGAGCTGCTTTTT.

This clonotype was seen repeatedly, ten times or more. One junction end disagrees with the germline gene, perhaps due to a read error. This chain connects TRBV28 to TRBJ2-5; 11 bases line up with TRBD2. The CDR3 runs to 12 residues. Germline CDR1 is MDHEN and CDR2 is SYDVKM. In DNA, the CDR3 is TGTGCCAGCAGAAAAGAGTGGGGACTAGCGGACTTC. This gives the protein CASRKEWGLADF.

This clonotype was seen ten or more times. The genes are TRBV6-2 or TRBV6-3 and TRBJ2-1; 8 bases are a match to TRBD2. In germline, CDR1 is MNHEY, CDR2 SVGEGT. V gave up 0 bases and J gave up 4 bases; unmatched junction bases: 5. CDR3 size: 16 residues. DNA of the CDR3: TGTGCCAGCAGTTACTCTACCCAGCGGGGGTACAATGAGCAGTTCTTC. This gives the protein CASSYSTQRGYNEQFF.

This clonotype was seen repeatedly, ten times or more. The V call is TRBV19, the J call TRBJ1-5; 8 bases line up with TRBD1. The CDR3 sequence is 18 residues long. In germline, CDR1 is LNHDA, CDR2 SQIVND (reference sequence). After removal of 9 bases from V and 5 bases from J, the junction contained 21 bases not matched to a gene. CDR3 nucleotide sequence: TGTGCCAGCCGGCCTTCAGGGACAGGAGGGCATCTGGATCAGCCCCAGCATTTT. Amino acids: CASRPSGTGGHLDQPQHF. The full variable domain, rest sourced from reference TRBV19 and TRBJ1-5, is DGGITQSPKYLFRKEGQNVTLSCEQNLNHDAMYWYRQDPGQGLRLIYYSQIVNDFQKGDIAEGYSVSREKKESFPLTVTSAQKNPTAFYLCASRPSGTGGHLDQPQHFGDGTRLSIL.

There are many counts of this clonotype. V usage is TRBV6-2 or TRBV6-3 and J usage is TRBJ2-7; 9 bases align to TRBD1. V lost 5 bases, J lost 2 bases, and 10 bases stayed unmatched. CDR3 length equals 16 residues. Germline loops: CDR1 MNHEY, CDR2 SVGEGT. The CDR3 loop is CASSTNPGTGTYEQYF. DNA for the CDR3: TGTGCCAGCAGTACCAACCCCGGGACAGGGACCTACGAGCAGTACTTC.

V is TRBV7-3 and J is TRBJ1-5; D unresolved. The CDR3 length is 13 residues. Germline lookup yields CDR1 SGHTA and CDR2 FQGTGA. The ends were cut back, 0 bases at V and 5 bases at J, with 5 bases in the middle. CDR3 region: CASSLTSDQPQHF. The DNA of the CDR3 is TGTGCCAGCAGCTTAACTTCAGATCAGCCCCAGCATTTT.

This clonotype was recorded at least ten times. V gene TRBV29-1 combines with J gene TRBJ2-7, with TRBD1 identical over 8 bases. J gave up 1 base and V 7 bases, and 9 bases lay outside the gene matches. The germline CDR1 and CDR2 sequences are SQVTM and ANQGSEA. The CDR3 length is 14 residues. This CDR3 reads CSAGTGTGSYEQYF. CDR3 bases: TGCAGCGCGGGGACCGGGACAGGATCCTACGAGCAGTACTTC.

This clonotype has a count of ten or more. The V gene is TRBV12-3 or TRBV12-4, the J gene TRBJ1-5; no definite D call. The CDR3 is 14 residues long. Trimming shortened V by 0 bases and J by 5 bases, and 8 bases separated the two germline ends. The CDR3: CASSLAGGHQPQHF. DNA of the CDR3: TGTGCCAGCAGTTTAGCGGGCGGTCATCAGCCCCAGCATTTT.

The J gene is TRBJ2-7, the V gene TRBV5-4, with D perhaps matching TRBD2 (5 bases). This CDR3 spans 13 amino acids. The germline V and J ends were trimmed by 3 bases and 6 bases, with 13 bases remaining between them. Germline values: CDR1 SGHNT, CDR2 YYREEE (reference sequence). In DNA, the CDR3 is TGTGCCAGCAGCTCCGCGGGCCCCGCCGAGCAGTACTTC. It specifies CASSSAGPAEQYF.

This clonotype has ten or more counts. This chain's CDR3 is CASSGGQEIYEQYF. The CDR3 bases are TGTGCCAGCAGTGGGGGCCAGGAAATCTACGAGCAGTACTTC. The chain links TRBV28 to TRBJ2-7; tentative D call: TRBD1 (6 bases). The V end was cut by 5 bases, the J end by 3 bases, with 14 bases between. Germline V gene sequence: CDR1 MDHEN, CDR2 SYDVKM. This CDR3 is built from 14 residues.

This clonotype occurred a few times. The gene calls are TRBV3-1 and TRBJ1-1; no definite D call. Per the germline V gene, CDR1 is LGHDT and CDR2 is YNNKEL (reference sequence). This CDR3 region has 12 residues. Deletions cut 0 bases from V and 5 bases from J, with 4 bases between. The chain's CDR3 is CASSQEQTEAFF. CDR3 sequence (DNA): TGTGCCAGCAGCCAAGAACAGACTGAAGCTTTCTTT.

Details on this clonotype: A far larger clone is only one base removed, so a read error is likely. The J gene is TRBJ2-7, the V gene TRBV11-2; 10 bases align to TRBD2. CDR1 is SGHAT and CDR2 is FQNNGV in the germline V gene. CDR3 length equals 15 residues. Trimming removed 4 bases from V and 7 bases from J; junction bases left unmatched: 10. The CDR3 sequence: CASSSPSGSLDEQYF. The CDR3 DNA reads TGTGCCAGCAGCTCCCCTAGCGGGAGTTTGGATGAGCAGTACTTC.

The table lists this clonotype with many counts. The chain is built from TRBV27 and TRBJ2-1; D is unresolved. Germline assignment: CDR1 MNHEY and CDR2 SMNVEV (reference sequence). V lost 8 bases, J lost 5 bases, and 22 bases lay in between. This CDR3 is built from 16 residues. The CDR3 loop reads CASHPFRSTVNNEQFF. In nucleotides, the CDR3 is TGTGCCAGCCATCCGTTCCGATCAACAGTAAACAATGAGCAGTTCTTC.

This clonotype showed up just a few times. The chain recombines TRBV9 with TRBJ1-2; D uncertain. This CDR3 region has 16 residues. Looked up from germline, CDR1 is SGDLS and CDR2 is YYNGEE. Trimming stripped 4 bases from V and 0 bases from J, with 16 bases between. CDR3 protein: CASSPRHPRPNYGYTF. CDR3 coding DNA: TGTGCCAGCAGCCCTAGACACCCTCGACCTAACTATGGCTACACCTTC.

This clonotype came up many times. This rearrangement joins TRBV30 to TRBJ2-1, with 11 bases lining up with TRBD2. J lost 0 bases, V lost 5 bases, and 6 bases had no gene match. Looked up from germline, CDR1 is GTSNPN and CDR2 is SVGIG (reference sequence). CDR3 length equals 16 residues. The CDR3, as DNA: TGTGCCTGGGCCCCCGGGACTAGCGGCTCCTACAATGAGCAGTTCTTC. Translation: CAWAPGTSGSYNEQFF.

This clonotype has a count of ten or more. CDR3 in DNA: TGCAGTGCACGGGACAGAGCGGGGGGTTACGGCTATGGCTACACCTTC. As protein: CSARDRAGGYGYGYTF. The rearrangement uses TRBV20-1 and TRBJ1-2; 7 positions agree with TRBD1. Germline V gene data show CDR1 as DFQATT and CDR2 as SNEGSKA (reference sequence). Germline trimming cut 6 bases from V and 4 bases from J; bases unmatched to any gene: 17. The CDR3 contains 16 residues.

V and J are TRBV12-3 or TRBV12-4 and TRBJ2-4; a weak D match, TRBD1 (6 bases). V shed 4 bases and J shed 1 base, with 17 bases lying between them. The CDR3 consists of 17 residues. The CDR3: CASSSRQDSNAKNIQYF. Written as DNA, the CDR3 is TGTGCCAGCAGTTCCAGACAGGATAGTAACGCCAAAAACATTCAGTACTTC.

The genes are TRBV20-1 and TRBJ2-1; 7 bases map to TRBD2. V lost 0 bases and J lost 3; bases outside the gene matches: 8. The CDR3 sequence is 16 residues long. The V gene's germline CDR1 is DFQATT and CDR2 SNEGSKA (reference sequence). CDR3 nucleotide sequence: TGCAGTGCTAGAGATGGTTACGGACTAGACTACAATGAGCAGTTCTTC. This translates into CSARDGYGLDYNEQFF.

This clonotype was seen a few times. A much larger clone differs from this one at a single base, so this may be a read error. The V and J genes are TRBV28 and TRBJ2-3; 9 bases line up with TRBD1. The CDR3 runs 13 residues. Germline V gene data show CDR1 as MDHEN and CDR2 as SYDVKM. The trim removed 8 bases at V and 2 bases at J, leaving 2 bases unmatched. The CDR3 region has the DNA TGTGCCAGCGGACAGGGGATCACAGATACGCAGTATTTT. The encoded protein is CASGQGITDTQYF.

In this sample, this clonotype turned up many times. The CDR3 is CANFGRGSTDTQYF. CDR3 DNA sequence: TGTGCCAACTTTGGACGAGGGAGCACAGATACGCAGTATTTT. This chain uses TRBV2 with TRBJ2-3; the D gene is possibly TRBD2 (5 bases). The germline V and J ends were trimmed by 10 bases and 0 bases, with 14 bases remaining between them. This CDR3 is 14 amino acids long. Per germline, CDR1 SNHLY and CDR2 FYNNEI.

This clonotype showed up many times. The chain has TRBV7-9 and TRBJ2-7; D unclear. V gave up 5 bases and J gave up 1 base, with 6 bases separating them. Germline V lookup: CDR1 SEHNR, CDR2 FQNEAQ (reference sequence). CDR3 length: 12 residues. Here the CDR3 reads CASSEGSYEQYV. In DNA, the CDR3 is TGTGCCAGCAGCGAAGGGTCCTACGAGCAGTACGTC.

This clonotype was seen at least ten times. V usage is TRBV6-2 or TRBV6-3 and J usage is TRBJ1-5; D ambiguous. CDR1 is MNHEY and CDR2 is SVGEGT in the germline V gene. Trimming stripped 4 bases from V and 0 bases from J, with 4 bases between. The CDR3 has 13 residues. DNA for the CDR3: TGTGCCAGCAGTTCTTATAGCAATCAGCCCCAGCATTTT. This encodes CASSSYSNQPQHF.

This clonotype was counted at least ten times. The rearrangement uses TRBV20-1 and TRBJ2-1; 11 bases match TRBD2. The V gene end was trimmed by 5 bases and the J gene end by 3 bases; junction bases not matched to a gene: 3. This CDR3 is built from 14 residues. CDR1 is DFQATT, CDR2 SNEGSKA, per germline (reference sequence). Here the CDR3 DNA reads TGCAGTGCTTGGACTAGCGGGCGCTACAATGAGCAGTTCTTC. Residues: CSAWTSGRYNEQFF.

The rearrangement uses TRBV7-6 and TRBJ2-4, with D possibly being TRBD2 (6 bases). The CDR3 runs to 13 residues. Trimming removed 4 bases at V and 6 bases at J, with 10 bases between. From germline, CDR1 is SGHVS and CDR2 FNYEAQ. CDR3 DNA sequence: TGTGCCAGCAGCTCAGTGGGGGGAAACATTCAGTACTTC. Translated, it gives CASSSVGGNIQYF.

This clonotype was seen many times. The gene calls are TRBV11-2 and TRBJ1-2; 7 bases fit TRBD1. Germline values: CDR1 SGHAT, CDR2 FQNNGV. CDR3 size: 14 residues. V lost 3 bases to trimming and J lost 4 bases; unmatched junction nucleotides: 5. CDR3 coding DNA: TGTGCCAGCAGCTTGGTGAACAGGGGCTATGGCTACACCTTC. It codes for CASSLVNRGYGYTF.